These T cell receptor beta chains were read from a single sample in a study of cytomegalovirus exposure and HLA in healthy donors. Repertoires were generated with immunoSEQ multiplex PCR, while TCRdb's copy carries only in-frame clones and drops some. The table records 190,000 or so clones, about 86% of them present only once. Sequencing was performed on PBMCs. The receptors originated from a woman between 18 and 29 years old in good health and CMV-seropositive. Each CDR3 is given with its conserved first and last residue. Each record gives: D gene, clone size, J gene, V gene, CDR3 DNA, CDR3 protein. D genes are given only for firm matches. Rows may omit the clone size; those that give it use once, few, many or a size class.

d_gene: TRBD1
abundance: NA
j_gene: TRBJ2-2
v_gene: TRBV7-2
CDR3nt: TGTGCCAGCAGAATAACAGGGGGGACCGGGGAGCTGTTTTTT
CDR3aa: CASRITGGTGELFF

d_gene: NA
abundance: NA
j_gene: TRBJ2-5
v_gene: TRBV6-1
CDR3nt: TGTGCCAGCAGTGGGCCTAGCAGCGGTGTGAGCCAGTACTTC
CDR3aa: CASSGPSSGVSQYF

d_gene: TRBD1
abundance: NA
j_gene: TRBJ2-5
v_gene: TRBV7-9
CDR3nt: TGTGCCAGTTCTCAGGGGGTAAAGACCCAGTACTTC
CDR3aa: CASSQGVKTQYF

d_gene: NA
abundance: NA
j_gene: TRBJ1-5
v_gene: TRBV5-6
CDR3nt: TGTGCCAGCAGCTTGCTGGGGGCTGGCAATCAGCCCCAGCATTTT
CDR3aa: CASSLLGAGNQPQHF

d_gene: NA
abundance: once
j_gene: TRBJ2-1
v_gene: TRBV15
CDR3nt: TGTGCCACCAGCAGAGTGGGGGGGCGGCAGCAGTTCTTC
CDR3aa: CATSRVGGRQQFF

d_gene: NA
abundance: NA
j_gene: TRBJ1-2
v_gene: TRBV25-1
CDR3nt: TGTGCCAGCAGTGAAGCAGGGGTGGCTACTGGCTACACCTTC
CDR3aa: CASSEAGVATGYTF

d_gene: NA
abundance: NA
j_gene: TRBJ2-2
v_gene: TRBV6-5
CDR3nt: TGTGCCAGCCATTCCTATTCGAACACCGGGGAGCTGTTTTTT
CDR3aa: CASHSYSNTGELFF

d_gene: TRBD1
abundance: NA
j_gene: TRBJ1-3
v_gene: TRBV9
CDR3nt: TGTGCCAGCAGCGAATGGGACAGTCTTGGAAACACCATATATTTT
CDR3aa: CASSEWDSLGNTIYF

d_gene: NA
abundance: NA
j_gene: TRBJ2-1
v_gene: TRBV4-3
CDR3nt: TGCGCCAGCAGCCAAGATCATCGGGGTGGTGAGCAGTTCTTC
CDR3aa: CASSQDHRGGEQFF

d_gene: NA
abundance: NA
j_gene: TRBJ2-1
v_gene: TRBV7-2
CDR3nt: TGTGCCAGCAGCTTAGGGGGGCGGTACAATGAGCAGTTCTTC
CDR3aa: CASSLGGRYNEQFF

d_gene: NA
abundance: NA
j_gene: TRBJ2-5
v_gene: TRBV5-1
CDR3nt: TGCGCCAGCAGCTTTGGACAGCCCGAAGAGACCCAGTACTTC
CDR3aa: CASSFGQPEETQYF

d_gene: TRBD1
abundance: NA
j_gene: TRBJ1-4
v_gene: TRBV5-6
CDR3nt: TGTGCCAGCAGCTTGGGGGGCGGGACAGAATCCGAAAAACTGTTTTTT
CDR3aa: CASSLGGGTESEKLFF

d_gene: TRBD1
abundance: NA
j_gene: TRBJ1-2
v_gene: TRBV7-3
CDR3nt: TGTGCCAGCAGCTTAGTCGAGGGTCGGGACAGGGGGTCGGTTGGCTACACCTTC
CDR3aa: CASSLVEGRDRGSVGYTF

d_gene: NA
abundance: NA
j_gene: TRBJ2-7
v_gene: TRBV10-2
CDR3nt: TGCGCCAGCAGTGTATTAGAGTCCTACGAGCAGTACTTC
CDR3aa: CASSVLESYEQYF

d_gene: NA
abundance: NA
j_gene: TRBJ2-4
v_gene: TRBV27
CDR3nt: TGTGCCAGCAGTCACGCCGGGACTCAAATAGCCAAAAACATTCAGTACTTC
CDR3aa: CASSHAGTQIAKNIQYF

d_gene: TRBD2
abundance: once
j_gene: TRBJ2-5
v_gene: TRBV27
CDR3nt: TGTGCCAGCAGCCGGACTAGCGGATTACAAGAGACCCAGTACTTC
CDR3aa: CASSRTSGLQETQYF